The 22 T cell receptor beta chains presented below share a single source sample, sequenced in a study of graft-versus-host responses after intestinal transplantation. These receptors have no identified antigens. Produced via immunoSEQ multiplex PCR; TCRdb's table is partial and in-frame only. Here the sample spans under 75,000 clones, around 91% being singletons. The material sequenced was unstimulated CD8+ T cells sorted from spleen or lymph node cells, taken before transplant. The receptors shown here come from a human donor who was the organ donor for an intestinal transplant.

The CDR3 region has the DNA TGCGCCAGCAGCCAACTGACAGGGAACACTGAAGCTTTCTTT. It specifies CASSQLTGNTEAFF. This sequence joins TRBV4-1 and TRBJ1-1, with D perhaps matching TRBD1 (6 bases). CDR1 and CDR2 from the germline V gene are MGHRA and YSYEKL. The length of the CDR3 is 14 residues. The V end lost 2 bases, the J end lost 1 base, and 8 bases lay between the germline ends.

This rearrangement joins TRBV7-6 to TRBJ1-5; D is uncertain. Trimming pared 1 base from V and 0 bases from J, leaving 7 bases between. Germline CDR1 SGHVS, CDR2 FNYEAQ. The CDR3 consists of 15 residues. The CDR3 reads CASSLENSSNQPQHF. DNA of the CDR3: TGTGCCAGCAGCTTAGAGAACAGTAGCAATCAGCCCCAGCATTTT.

The V and J genes are TRBV19 and TRBJ2-1; D is perhaps TRBD2 (6 bases). Trimming removed 5 bases from V and 1 base from J, with 15 bases in between. Germline V gene sequence: CDR1 LNHDA, CDR2 SQIVND (reference sequence). The CDR3 spans 16 residues. The CDR3 DNA reads TGTGCCAGTAGTCCTGTAGCGGATTTATCCTACAATGAGCAGTTCTTC. Its protein is CASSPVADLSYNEQFF.

V gene TRBV5-5 combines with J gene TRBJ2-7; 7 positions match TRBD1. CDR1 and CDR2 from the germline V gene are SGHKS and YYEKEE (reference sequence). The CDR3 extends over 14 amino acids. V trimming: 4 bases; J trimming: 6 bases; junction bases outside the gene matches: 10. CDR3 DNA: TGTGCCAGCAGCGGCCCAACAGGGGCGCTCGAGCAGTACGTC. Translated, it gives CASSGPTGALEQYV.

V gene TRBV6-6 combines with J gene TRBJ2-7; D unresolved. The germline V and J ends were trimmed by 2 bases and 2 bases, with 7 bases remaining between them. The V gene's germline CDR1 is MNHNY and CDR2 SVGAGI (reference sequence). This CDR3 spans 13 amino acids. The CDR3 here is CASSYLLTYEQYV. CDR3 bases: TGTGCCAGCAGTTACCTACTAACCTACGAGCAGTACGTC.

The rearrangement links TRBV27 to TRBJ2-5; D is ambiguous. Germline V gene sequence: CDR1 MNHEY, CDR2 SMNVEV (reference sequence). The V and J ends lost 0 bases and 2 bases respectively, with 7 bases between them. The CDR3 has 14 amino acids. CDR3 amino acids: CASSLSRSQETQYF. DNA for the CDR3: TGTGCCAGCAGTTTATCCAGGTCTCAAGAGACCCAGTACTTC.

The chain carries TRBV15 and TRBJ2-2; 7 positions match TRBD2. The trim removed 1 base at V and 2 bases at J, leaving 4 bases unmatched. Germline V CDR1 and CDR2: LNHNV, YYDKDF (reference sequence). The CDR3 totals 16 residues. Here the CDR3 reads CATSRGASGNTGELFF. The DNA of the CDR3 is TGTGCCACCAGCAGAGGTGCTAGCGGAAACACCGGGGAGCTGTTTTTT.

The table lists this clone with a count of one. This chain joins TRBV28 and TRBJ2-3, with D perhaps TRBD1 (5 bases). V was trimmed by 5 bases and J by 0 bases, leaving 12 bases between them. This CDR3 spans 15 amino acids. Germline loops: CDR1 MDHEN, CDR2 SYDVKM. The CDR3 bases are TGTGCCAGCAGTCCACCAGGGATCAGCACAGATACGCAGTATTTT. Protein product: CASSPPGISTDTQYF.

This chain uses TRBV5-1 with TRBJ2-4; D is uncertain. Per the germline V gene, CDR1 is SGHRS and CDR2 is YFSETQ. The CDR3 consists of 17 residues. Deletions cut 1 base from V and 0 bases from J, with 14 bases between. The CDR3 DNA reads TGCGCCAGCAGCTTGAGTAACCTACGGAGAGCCAAAAACATTCAGTACTTC. It translates to CASSLSNLRRAKNIQYF. The complete variable domain, with remaining parts taken from reference TRBV5-1 and TRBJ2-4, reads KAGVTQTPRYLIKTRGQQVTLSCSPISGHRSVSWYQQTPGQGLQFLFEYFSETQRNKGNFPGRFSGRQFSNSRSEMNVSTLELGDSALYLCASSLSNLRRAKNIQYFGAGTRLSVL.

This clone was seen more than once but under ten times. V gene TRBV4-3 combines with J gene TRBJ1-1, with D possibly being TRBD1 (5 bases). V dropped 2 bases and J dropped 5 bases, with 9 bases sitting between them. This CDR3 has 13 residues. The germline V gene encodes CDR1 LGHNA and CDR2 YSLEER. CDR3 DNA: TGCGCCAGCAGCCAACTTCGGGGGACTGAAGCTTTCTTT. Translation gives CASSQLRGTEAFF.

The V and J genes are TRBV10-3 and TRBJ1-1; D possibly corresponds to TRBD1 (5 bases). The CDR3 is 14 residues long. V was pared by 10 bases and J by 3 bases, with 18 bases between. The germline CDR1 and CDR2 sequences are ENHRY and SYGVKD. The CDR3 nucleotides read TGTGCCACAGAGGCAGGGAAAACTTACACTGAAGCTTTCTTT. Translation: CATEAGKTYTEAFF.

This clone showed up just once. J is TRBJ2-3 and V is TRBV6-5; D is possibly TRBD1 (6 bases). This CDR3 spans 14 amino acids. CDR1 and CDR2 from the germline V gene are MNHEY and SVGAGI. Trimming left V 2 bases short and J 0 bases short, with 6 bases between. CDR3 DNA: TGTGCCAGCAGTTACGACAGGAGCACAGATACGCAGTATTTT. Translated, it gives CASSYDRSTDTQYF.

The chain recombines TRBV5-8 with TRBJ2-2, with TRBD2 matching 12 bases. Per the germline V gene, CDR1 is SGHTS and CDR2 is YDEGEE. The CDR3 loop spans 16 amino acids. V was pared by 7 bases and J by 4 bases, with 8 bases of the junction left unmatched. The CDR3 sequence is CASADGLAGPTGELFF. In DNA form, the CDR3 reads TGTGCCAGCGCCGACGGACTAGCGGGGCCCACCGGGGAGCTGTTTTTT.

The chain carries TRBV28 and TRBJ1-2, with TRBD1 matching over 8 bases. CDR3 length equals 16 residues. J gave up 4 bases and V 0 bases, and 7 bases lay outside the gene matches. Germline lookup yields CDR1 MDHEN and CDR2 SYDVKM. The CDR3 DNA reads TGTGCCAGCAGTTTATGGATATCTGGACAGGGCTATGGCTACACCTTC. Its protein is CASSLWISGQGYGYTF.

In its sample, this clone was seen a few times. The V and J genes are TRBV4-1 and TRBJ2-1; D gene unclear. V lost 2 bases and J 7 bases, leaving 18 bases between the germline ends. The CDR3 runs 16 residues. Germline V CDR1 and CDR2: MGHRA, YSYEKL. The DNA of the CDR3 is TGCGCCAGCAGCCAACGACCCACCGCAGAGGCGAATGAGCAGTTCTTC. Amino acid sequence: CASSQRPTAEANEQFF.

The V gene is TRBV27, the J gene TRBJ2-3; no clear D. The V end lost 5 bases, the J end lost 0 bases, and 9 bases lay between the germline ends. This CDR3 is built from 14 residues. The V gene's germline CDR1 is MNHEY and CDR2 SMNVEV (reference sequence). DNA for the CDR3: TGTGCCAGCAGTCTTTCCTCTAGCACAGATACGCAGTATTTT. Translating it yields CASSLSSSTDTQYF.

The V call is TRBV11-2, the J call TRBJ2-7; 10 nucleotides agree with TRBD1. The CDR3 has 15 residues. The V segment lost 5 bases and the J segment 4 bases; nucleotides outside the gene matches: 8. Germline V gene data show CDR1 as SGHAT and CDR2 as FQNNGV. The CDR3 DNA reads TGTGCCAGCAGCCAAGCCCCGGGACAGGGGTACGAGCAGTACGTC. The encoded protein is CASSQAPGQGYEQYV.

The V and J genes are TRBV6-6 and TRBJ2-2, with 9 bases matching TRBD2. CDR1 is MNHNY and CDR2 is SVGAGI in the germline V gene (reference sequence). Losses at the gene ends were 4 bases for V and 6 bases for J; bases not matched to a gene: 3. CDR3 length: 14 residues. The CDR3, as DNA: TGTGCCAGCAGTTTTAGCGGGGGTGCCGGGGAGCTGTTTTTT. As protein: CASSFSGGAGELFF.

The rearrangement links TRBV4-1 to TRBJ1-4; 10 nucleotides line up with TRBD1. V lost 1 base, J lost 8 bases, and 13 bases stayed unmatched. The CDR3 runs 18 residues. The germline V gene has CDR1 MGHRA and CDR2 YSYEKL. The CDR3 coding sequence is TGCGCCAGCAGCCAAGCTATGGAGGGGGGACAGGGGAACGAAAAACTGTTTTTT. Translating it yields CASSQAMEGGQGNEKLFF.

The chain recombines TRBV19 with TRBJ2-1; tentatively, D is TRBD2 (5 bases). Trimming took 5 bases from V and 6 from J, leaving 17 bases between them. The CDR3 runs to 15 residues. Germline assignment: CDR1 LNHDA and CDR2 SQIVND (reference sequence). CDR3 residues: CASSVFRDRGNEQFF. The CDR3 bases are TGTGCCAGTAGTGTCTTCCGGGATAGAGGCAATGAGCAGTTCTTC.

This clone occurred once. V usage is TRBV27 and J usage is TRBJ1-5; D remains unclear. Trimming removed 2 bases from V and 5 bases from J, with 13 bases in between. The CDR3 extends over 15 amino acids. Per germline, CDR1 MNHEY and CDR2 SMNVEV (reference sequence). The CDR3 here is CASSLIAGVDQPQHF. The CDR3 nucleotides are TGTGCCAGCAGTTTAATTGCGGGTGTAGATCAGCCCCAGCATTTT.

This chain joins TRBV6-6 and TRBJ1-4; no clear D gene. The V end was cut by 5 bases, the J end by 4 bases, with 5 bases between. The CDR3 is 12 amino acids. Germline CDR1 MNHNY, CDR2 SVGAGI (reference sequence). In DNA form, the CDR3 reads TGTGCCAGCAGTCCCAGTAATGAAAAACTGTTTTTT. It encodes CASSPSNEKLFF.